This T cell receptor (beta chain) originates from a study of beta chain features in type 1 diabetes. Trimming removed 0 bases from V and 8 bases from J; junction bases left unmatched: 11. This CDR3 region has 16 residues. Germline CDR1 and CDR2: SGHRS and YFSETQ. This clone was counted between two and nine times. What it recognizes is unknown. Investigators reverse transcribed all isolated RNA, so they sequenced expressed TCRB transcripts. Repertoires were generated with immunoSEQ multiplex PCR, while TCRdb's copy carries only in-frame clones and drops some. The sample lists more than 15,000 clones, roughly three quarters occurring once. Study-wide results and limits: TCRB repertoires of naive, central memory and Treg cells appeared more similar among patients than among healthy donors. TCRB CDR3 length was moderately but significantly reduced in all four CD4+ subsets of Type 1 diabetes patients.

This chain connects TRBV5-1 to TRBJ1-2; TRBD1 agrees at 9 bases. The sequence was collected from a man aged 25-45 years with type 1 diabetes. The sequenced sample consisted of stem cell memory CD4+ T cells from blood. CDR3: CASSLAGQGSSTGYTF. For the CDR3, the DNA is TGCGCCAGCAGCTTGGCGGGACAGGGAAGTTCTACGGGCTACACCTTC.